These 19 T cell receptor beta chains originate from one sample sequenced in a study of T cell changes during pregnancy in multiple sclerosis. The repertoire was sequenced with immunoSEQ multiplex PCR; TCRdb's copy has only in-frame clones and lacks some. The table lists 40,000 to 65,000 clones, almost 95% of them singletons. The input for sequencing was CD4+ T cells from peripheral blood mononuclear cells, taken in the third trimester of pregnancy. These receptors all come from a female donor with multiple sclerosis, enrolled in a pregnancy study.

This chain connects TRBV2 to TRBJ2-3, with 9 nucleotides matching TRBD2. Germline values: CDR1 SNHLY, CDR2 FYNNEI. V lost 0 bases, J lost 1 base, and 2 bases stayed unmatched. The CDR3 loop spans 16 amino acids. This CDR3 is CASSEARGGGTDTQYF. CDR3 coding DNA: TGTGCCAGCAGTGAAGCGCGGGGGGGTGGCACAGATACGCAGTATTTT.

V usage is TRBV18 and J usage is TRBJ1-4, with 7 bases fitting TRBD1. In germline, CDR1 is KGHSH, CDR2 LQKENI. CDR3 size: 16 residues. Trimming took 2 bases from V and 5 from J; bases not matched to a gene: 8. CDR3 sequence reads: CASSPISSGGNEKLFF. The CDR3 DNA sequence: TGTGCCAGCTCACCAATTTCGTCAGGGGGAAATGAAAAACTGTTTTTT.

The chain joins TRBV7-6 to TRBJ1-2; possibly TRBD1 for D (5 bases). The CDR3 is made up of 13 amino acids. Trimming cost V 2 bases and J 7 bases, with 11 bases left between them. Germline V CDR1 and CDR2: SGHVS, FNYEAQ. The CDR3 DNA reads TGTGCCAGCAGCTTATTTCTGGGGGGTGGCTACACCTTC. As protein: CASSLFLGGGYTF. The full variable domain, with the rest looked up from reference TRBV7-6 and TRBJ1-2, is GAGVSQSPRYKVTKRGQDVALRCDPISGHVSLYWYRQALGQGPEFLTYFNYEAQQDKSGLPNDRFSAERPEGSISTLTIQRTEQRDSAMYRCASSLFLGGGYTFGSGTRLTVV.

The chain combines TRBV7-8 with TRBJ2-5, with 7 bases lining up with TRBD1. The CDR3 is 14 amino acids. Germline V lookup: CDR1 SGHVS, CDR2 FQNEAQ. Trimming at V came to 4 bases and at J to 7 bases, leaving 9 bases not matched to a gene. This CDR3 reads CASSYQQGLGTQYF. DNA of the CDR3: TGTGCCAGCAGCTATCAACAGGGGCTGGGGACCCAGTACTTC.

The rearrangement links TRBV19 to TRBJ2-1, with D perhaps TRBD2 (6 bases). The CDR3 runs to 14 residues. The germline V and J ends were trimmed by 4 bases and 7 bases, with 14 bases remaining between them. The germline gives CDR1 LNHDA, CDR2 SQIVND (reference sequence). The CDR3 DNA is TGTGCCAGTAGTAACTTAGCGGCCGGGAATGAGCAGTTCTTC. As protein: CASSNLAAGNEQFF.

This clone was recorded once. Here the CDR3 DNA reads TGCGCCAGCAGCGTAACGACAGGGGAGGAAGAGACCCAGTACTTC. This gives the protein CASSVTTGEEETQYF. This sequence joins TRBV5-1 and TRBJ2-5, with TRBD1 matching 8 bases. The CDR3 extends over 15 amino acids. CDR1 SGHRS and CDR2 YFSETQ come from the germline V gene. Losses at the gene ends were 4 bases for V and 3 bases for J; bases not matched to a gene: 8.

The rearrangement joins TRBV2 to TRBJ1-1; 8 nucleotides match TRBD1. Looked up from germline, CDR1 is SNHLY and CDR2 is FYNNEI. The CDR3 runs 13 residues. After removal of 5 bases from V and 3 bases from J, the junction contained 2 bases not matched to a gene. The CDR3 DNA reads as TGTGCCAGCAGTCCGGACAGGGACACTGAAGCTTTCTTT. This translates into CASSPDRDTEAFF.

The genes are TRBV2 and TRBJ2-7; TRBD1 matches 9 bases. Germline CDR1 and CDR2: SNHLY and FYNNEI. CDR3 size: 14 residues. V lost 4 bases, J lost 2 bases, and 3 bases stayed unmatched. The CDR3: CASSGGQGTYEQYF. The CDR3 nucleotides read TGTGCCAGCAGTGGCGGACAGGGGACCTACGAGCAGTACTTC. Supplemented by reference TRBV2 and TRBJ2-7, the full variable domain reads EPEVTQTPSHQVTQMGQEVILRCVPISNHLYFYWYRQILGQKVEFLVSFYNNEISEKSEIFDDQFSVERPDGSNFTLKIRSTKLEDSAMYFCASSGGQGTYEQYFGPGTRLTVT.

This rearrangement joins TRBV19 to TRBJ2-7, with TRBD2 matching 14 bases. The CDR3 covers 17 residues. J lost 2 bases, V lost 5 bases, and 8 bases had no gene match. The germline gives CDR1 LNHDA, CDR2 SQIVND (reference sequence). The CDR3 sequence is CASSVGGLAGDAYEQYF. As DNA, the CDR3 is TGTGCCAGTAGTGTTGGGGGACTAGCGGGAGACGCCTACGAGCAGTACTTC.

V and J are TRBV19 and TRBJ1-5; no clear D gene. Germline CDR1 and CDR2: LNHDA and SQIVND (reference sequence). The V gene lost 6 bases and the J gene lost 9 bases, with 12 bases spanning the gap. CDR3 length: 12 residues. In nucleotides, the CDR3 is TGTGCCAGTAGCCGCAGGAACAGGCCCCAGCATTTT. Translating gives CASSRRNRPQHF.

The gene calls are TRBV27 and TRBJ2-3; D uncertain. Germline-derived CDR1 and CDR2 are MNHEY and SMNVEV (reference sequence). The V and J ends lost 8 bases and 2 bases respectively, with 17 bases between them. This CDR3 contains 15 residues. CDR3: CASYPLGSSTDTQYF. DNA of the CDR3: TGTGCCAGCTATCCACTGGGCTCTTCCACAGATACGCAGTATTTT.

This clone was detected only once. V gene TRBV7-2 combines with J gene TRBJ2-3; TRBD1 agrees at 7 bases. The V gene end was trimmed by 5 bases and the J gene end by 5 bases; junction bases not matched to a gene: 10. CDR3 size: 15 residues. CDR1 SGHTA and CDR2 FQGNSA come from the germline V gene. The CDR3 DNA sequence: TGTGCCAGCAGCGCCCGACAGGGTTTTGGAGATACGCAGTATTTT. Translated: CASSARQGFGDTQYF.

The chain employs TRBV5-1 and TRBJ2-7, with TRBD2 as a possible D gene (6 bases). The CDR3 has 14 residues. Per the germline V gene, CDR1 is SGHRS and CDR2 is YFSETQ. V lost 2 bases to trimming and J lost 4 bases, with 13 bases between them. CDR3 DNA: TGCGCCAGCAGCTTAGGGACCGCGGGGTACGAGCAGTACTTC. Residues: CASSLGTAGYEQYF.

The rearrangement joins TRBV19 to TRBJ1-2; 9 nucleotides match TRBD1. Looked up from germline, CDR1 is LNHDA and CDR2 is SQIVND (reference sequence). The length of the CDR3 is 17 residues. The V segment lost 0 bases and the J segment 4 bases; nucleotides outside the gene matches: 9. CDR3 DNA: TGTGCCAGTAGTATAGATGTCCGCACAGGGGGCGTCTATGGCTACACCTTC. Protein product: CASSIDVRTGGVYGYTF.

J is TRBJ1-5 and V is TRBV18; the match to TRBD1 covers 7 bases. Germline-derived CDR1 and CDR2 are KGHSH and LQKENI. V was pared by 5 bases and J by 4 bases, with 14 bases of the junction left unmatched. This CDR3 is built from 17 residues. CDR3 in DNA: TGTGCCAGCTCAGCAAAGACAGGGAAAGGAGGGAATCAGCCCCAGCATTTT. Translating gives CASSAKTGKGGNQPQHF. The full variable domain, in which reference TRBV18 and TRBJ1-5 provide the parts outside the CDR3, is NAGVMQNPRHLVRRRGQEARLRCSPMKGHSHVYWYRQLPEEGLKFMVYLQKENIIDESGMPKERFSAEFPKEGPSILRIQQVVRGDSAAYFCASSAKTGKGGNQPQHFGDGTRLSIL.

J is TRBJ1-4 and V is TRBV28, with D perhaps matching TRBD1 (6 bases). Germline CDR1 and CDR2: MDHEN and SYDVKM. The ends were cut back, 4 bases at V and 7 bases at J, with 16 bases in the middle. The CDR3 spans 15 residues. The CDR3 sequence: CASSSRTARGEKLFF. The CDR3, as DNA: TGTGCCAGCAGTTCCCGGACAGCGAGGGGTGAAAAACTGTTTTTT.

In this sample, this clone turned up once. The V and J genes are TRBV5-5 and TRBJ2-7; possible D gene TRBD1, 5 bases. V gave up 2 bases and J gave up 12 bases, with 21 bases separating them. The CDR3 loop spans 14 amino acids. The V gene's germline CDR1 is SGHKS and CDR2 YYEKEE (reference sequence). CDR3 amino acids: CASSFSQGSGLTYF. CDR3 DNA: TGTGCCAGCAGCTTTAGTCAGGGCTCTGGGTTGACGTACTTC. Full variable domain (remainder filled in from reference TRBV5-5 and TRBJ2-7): DAGVTQSPTHLIKTRGQQVTLRCSPISGHKSVSWYQQVLGQGPQFIFQYYEKEERGRGNFPDRFSARQFPNYSSELNVNALLLGDSALYLCASSFSQGSGLTYFGPGTRLTVT.

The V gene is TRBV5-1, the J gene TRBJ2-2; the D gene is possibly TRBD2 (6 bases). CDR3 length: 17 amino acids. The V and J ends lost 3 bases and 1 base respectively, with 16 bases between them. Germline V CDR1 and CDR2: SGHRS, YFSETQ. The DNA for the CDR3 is TGCGCCAGCAGCTGGGTGAGGGCGGGGCGGAACACCGGGGAGCTGTTTTTT. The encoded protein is CASSWVRAGRNTGELFF.

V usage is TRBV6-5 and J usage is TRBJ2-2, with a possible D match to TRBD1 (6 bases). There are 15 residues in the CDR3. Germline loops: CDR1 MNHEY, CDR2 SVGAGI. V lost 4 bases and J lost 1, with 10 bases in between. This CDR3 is CASSWGQGNTGELFF. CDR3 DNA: TGTGCCAGCAGTTGGGGGCAGGGGAACACCGGGGAGCTGTTTTTT.